The 25 T cell receptor beta chains below all came from one sample that was sequenced in a study of T cell changes during pregnancy in multiple sclerosis. The assay was immunoSEQ multiplex PCR, and TCRdb's table has in-frame clones only and misses some. The sample lists 68,000 or so clones; about 90% were seen once. The material sequenced was peripheral blood, taken in the second trimester of pregnancy. The receptors stem from a female donor in good health, enrolled as a control in a pregnancy study.

The chain has TRBV6-5 and TRBJ2-5; D unclear. Trimming took 2 bases from V and 5 from J, leaving 9 bases between them. The CDR3 is 13 residues long. The germline V gene encodes CDR1 MNHEY and CDR2 SVGAGI. For the CDR3, the DNA is TGTGCCAGCAGTTACCGTGGAGACGAGACCCAGTACTTC. This codes for CASSYRGDETQYF.

The rearrangement uses TRBV19 and TRBJ1-2, with 8 bases lining up with TRBD1. CDR1 and CDR2 from the germline V gene are LNHDA and SQIVND (reference sequence). The V and J ends lost 5 bases and 6 bases, in that order; junction bases with no gene match: 8. The CDR3 covers 14 residues. The chain's CDR3 is CASSLTSGGHGYTF. The CDR3 bases are TGTGCCAGTAGTCTTACTTCAGGGGGCCATGGCTACACCTTC.

The V gene is TRBV19, the J gene TRBJ1-4, with D possibly TRBD1 on 5 matching bases. Per germline, CDR1 LNHDA and CDR2 SQIVND (reference sequence). V was shortened by 5 bases and J by 7 bases, with 11 bases between the two germline ends. This CDR3 is 13 amino acids long. This chain's CDR3 is CASSFQGVEKLFF. The CDR3 DNA follows: TGTGCCAGTAGTTTTCAGGGTGTTGAAAAACTGTTTTTT.

This chain links TRBV4-3 with TRBJ2-3, with TRBD2 matching over 9 bases. Germline values: CDR1 LGHNA, CDR2 YSLEER. V trimming: 0 bases; J trimming: 1 base; junction bases outside the gene matches: 5. The length of the CDR3 is 17 residues. CDR3 sequence: CASSQDWSSGGTDTQYF. DNA for the CDR3: TGCGCCAGCAGCCAAGATTGGTCTAGCGGGGGCACAGATACGCAGTATTTT.

The J gene is TRBJ1-2, the V gene TRBV27, with 11 bases lining up with TRBD1. This CDR3 has 14 amino acids. Germline CDR1 is MNHEY and CDR2 is SMNVEV (reference sequence). The V and J ends lost 6 bases and 8 bases, in that order; junction bases with no gene match: 8. The CDR3 is CASRARTGGAGYTF. CDR3 in DNA: TGTGCCAGCAGGGCCCGGACAGGGGGCGCCGGCTACACCTTC.

This sequence joins TRBV5-4 and TRBJ1-4; TRBD1 matches at 9 bases. This CDR3 contains 15 residues. With 3 bases clipped from V and 7 bases from J, the junction kept 7 bases outside the gene matches. Per the germline V gene, CDR1 is SGHNT and CDR2 is YYREEE (reference sequence). The CDR3 protein is CASSSGTGFREKLFF. The CDR3 nucleotides read TGTGCCAGCAGCTCCGGGACAGGGTTCCGTGAAAAACTGTTTTTT.

This rearrangement joins TRBV19 to TRBJ2-1, with 11 bases lining up with TRBD2. Germline trimming cut 10 bases from V and 13 bases from J; bases unmatched to any gene: 12. This CDR3 comprises 13 residues. The germline gives CDR1 LNHDA, CDR2 SQIVND (reference sequence). CDR3 bases: TGTGCCACCCGGGGTAGCGGGAGGGCTCGCCAGTTCTTC. It codes for CATRGSGRARQFF.

The rearrangement links TRBV18 to TRBJ1-6, with D tentatively TRBD1 (5 bases). The CDR3 has 14 amino acids. CDR1 and CDR2 (germline): KGHSH, LQKENI. Trimming shortened V by 4 bases and J by 4 bases, and 8 bases separated the two germline ends. CDR3 protein: CASSQGNYNSPLHF. The CDR3 DNA sequence: TGTGCCAGCTCACAGGGGAATTATAATTCACCCCTCCACTTT.

The chain employs TRBV28 and TRBJ2-7; unclear D gene. This CDR3 region has 14 residues. V was trimmed by 8 bases and J by 2 bases, leaving 16 bases between them. Germline CDR1 MDHEN, CDR2 SYDVKM. CDR3 sequence (DNA): TGTGCCAGCCGCCTGCGTGGGCAGACCTACGAGCAGTACTTC. This gives the protein CASRLRGQTYEQYF. Looking up the rest from reference TRBV28 and TRBJ2-7 gives the full variable domain: DVKVTQSSRYLVKRTGEKVFLECVQDMDHENMFWYRQDPGLGLRLIYFSYDVKMKEKGDIPEGYSVSREKKERFSLILESASTNQTSMYLCASRLRGQTYEQYFGPGTRLTVT.

This clone was counted a single time. This chain links TRBV7-6 with TRBJ2-5; 10 bases are shared with TRBD1. CDR1 and CDR2 (germline): SGHVS, FNYEAQ. The CDR3 length is 15 residues. J was trimmed by 3 bases and V by 6 bases; bases with no gene match: 7. This CDR3 reads CASREETGGEETQYF. The CDR3 nucleotides read TGTGCCAGCAGAGAAGAGACAGGGGGCGAAGAGACCCAGTACTTC.

The V gene is TRBV9, the J gene TRBJ1-1, with 7 bases fitting TRBD1. Losses at the gene ends were 4 bases for V and 7 bases for J; bases not matched to a gene: 7. Germline V gives CDR1 SGDLS, CDR2 YYNGEE. The CDR3 runs 13 residues. DNA for the CDR3: TGTGCCAGCAGCCCAAGACAGGGAATTGAAGCTTTCTTT. It translates to CASSPRQGIEAFF.

The rearrangement uses TRBV5-6 and TRBJ2-1; TRBD2 matches at 9 bases. Germline values: CDR1 SGHDT, CDR2 YYEEEE. The CDR3 has 15 amino acids. Germline trimming cut 4 bases from V and 3 bases from J; bases unmatched to any gene: 5. CDR3 sequence: CASSGGRGYYNEQFF. Written as DNA, the CDR3 is TGTGCCAGCAGCGGCGGGAGGGGTTACTACAATGAGCAGTTCTTC. Drawing the rest from reference TRBV5-6 and TRBJ2-1, the complete variable domain is DAGVTQSPTHLIKTRGQQVTLRCSPKSGHDTVSWYQQALGQGPQFIFQYYEEEERQRGNFPDRFSGHQFPNYSSELNVNALLLGDSALYLCASSGGRGYYNEQFFGPGTRLTVL.

The chain combines TRBV9 with TRBJ2-2, with D unresolved. This CDR3 region has 15 residues. Germline assignment: CDR1 SGDLS and CDR2 YYNGEE. V was cut by 0 bases and J by 4 bases, with 10 bases left in between. The CDR3 sequence: CASSVDTIFTGELFF. The CDR3 region has the DNA TGTGCCAGCAGCGTAGACACGATATTCACCGGGGAGCTGTTTTTT. The full variable domain, its missing parts supplied by reference TRBV9 and TRBJ2-2, is DSGVTQTPKHLITATGQRVTLRCSPRSGDLSVYWYQQSLDQGLQFLIQYYNGEERAKGNILERFSAQQFPDLHSELNLSSLELGDSALYFCASSVDTIFTGELFFGEGSRLTVL.

For the CDR3, the DNA is TGTGCCAGCAGCTTAGGCAGTTACAACTATGGCTACACCTTC. Translating gives CASSLGSYNYGYTF. The V and J genes are TRBV7-2 and TRBJ1-2; D unresolved. The CDR3 has 14 amino acids. V dropped 1 base and J dropped 2 bases, with 8 bases sitting between them. CDR1 SGHTA and CDR2 FQGNSA come from the germline V gene.

The gene calls are TRBV29-1 and TRBJ2-7; 8 bases match TRBD1. CDR3 size: 13 residues. The J segment lost 6 bases and the V segment lost 2 bases, leaving 6 bases of the junction unmatched. Looked up from germline, CDR1 is SQVTM and CDR2 is ANQGSEA. CDR3 in amino acids: CSVERDRGGEQYF. CDR3 sequence (DNA): TGCAGCGTTGAACGAGACAGGGGTGGCGAGCAGTACTTC.

The J gene is TRBJ2-7, the V gene TRBV7-2; 8 bases are shared with TRBD1. The V and J ends lost 2 bases and 4 bases, in that order; junction bases with no gene match: 10. The CDR3 consists of 16 residues. Germline V gene sequence: CDR1 SGHTA, CDR2 FQGNSA. The CDR3, as DNA: TGTGCCAGCAGCTTAAGTTCAGGGGGCGCTCCTTACGAGCAGTACTTC. The encoded protein is CASSLSSGGAPYEQYF. Full variable domain (rest looked up from reference TRBV7-2 and TRBJ2-7): GAGVSQSPSNKVTEKGKDVELRCDPISGHTALYWYRQSLGQGLEFLIYFQGNSAPDKSGLPSDRFSAERTGGSVSTLTIQRTQQEDSAVYLCASSLSSGGAPYEQYFGPGTRLTVT.

This sequence joins TRBV2 and TRBJ2-1; possible D gene TRBD1, 6 bases. V was clipped by 4 bases and J by 6 bases, with 16 bases between them. CDR1 and CDR2 from the germline V gene are SNHLY and FYNNEI. This CDR3 has 15 residues. CDR3 residues: CASSARVPQGNEQFF. The CDR3 DNA reads TGTGCCAGCAGTGCCCGCGTTCCACAGGGCAATGAGCAGTTCTTC.

This chain uses TRBV25-1 with TRBJ2-7; no firm D call. Trimming shortened V by 5 bases and J by 0 bases, and 17 bases separated the two germline ends. This CDR3 is built from 16 residues. Germline CDR1 MGHDK, CDR2 SYGVNS. The CDR3, as DNA: TGTGCCAGCAGTACCCCCCCATCCGAGAGCTCCTACGAGCAGTACTTC. Protein product: CASSTPPSESSYEQYF.

V usage is TRBV6-5 and J usage is TRBJ1-1; 7 bases are a match to TRBD1. Unmatched junction bases numbered 9, after V lost 5 bases and J lost 6 bases. Germline V gene data show CDR1 as MNHEY and CDR2 as SVGAGI. The CDR3 contains 14 residues. The CDR3 nucleotides are TGTGCCAGCAGTGGGCAGGGGGATAGGGCTGAAGCTTTCTTT. Amino acids: CASSGQGDRAEAFF.

The rearrangement uses TRBV7-2 and TRBJ1-2; D not certain. The V gene lost 3 bases and the J gene lost 6 bases, with 11 bases spanning the gap. Germline CDR1 reads SGHTA; CDR2 reads FQGNSA. This CDR3 region has 13 residues. The CDR3 nucleotides are TGTGCCAGCAGCTTGATGGCGGGAGATGGCTACACCTTC. It specifies CASSLMAGDGYTF.

The chain carries TRBV7-9 and TRBJ2-7; 8 bases line up with TRBD1. The V gene's germline CDR1 is SEHNR and CDR2 FQNEAQ (reference sequence). Trimming cost V 5 bases and J 2 bases; bases outside gene matches: 14. The CDR3 totals 17 residues. CDR3 in DNA: TGTGCCAGCAGCGGCCGCGATGGACAGGGACGCGCCTACGAGCAGTACTTC. Encoded protein: CASSGRDGQGRAYEQYF.

The rearrangement links TRBV28 to TRBJ2-1, with a possible D match to TRBD2 (6 bases). CDR1 MDHEN and CDR2 SYDVKM come from the germline V gene. The V and J ends lost 6 bases and 4 bases respectively, with 13 bases between them. This CDR3 region has 14 residues. The CDR3 DNA follows: TGTGCCAGCAGACCCGGAGGGGAGTACAATGAGCAGTTCTTC. The encoded protein is CASRPGGEYNEQFF.

This rearrangement joins TRBV21-1 to TRBJ1-3; TRBD1 is the table's D call and was not checked against the DNA. TRBV21-1 is termed a pseudogene. The CDR3 has 20 amino acids. The CDR3 DNA sequence: TGTGCCAGCAGCATCGAAGAGATAGCCGCGCAAGGGGTGCTCGGAAACACCATATATTTT. Its protein is CASSIEEIAAQGVLGNTIYF.

This clone came up once. V gene TRBV27 combines with J gene TRBJ1-1, with 9 bases that match TRBD1. Germline CDR1 is MNHEY and CDR2 is SMNVEV (reference sequence). The trim removed 6 bases at V and 11 bases at J, leaving 7 bases unmatched. This CDR3 is 12 amino acids long. This CDR3 reads CASRLGQGTAFF. In nucleotides, the CDR3 is TGTGCCAGCAGGCTAGGACAGGGGACGGCTTTCTTT.

CDR3 DNA sequence: TGTGCCATCAGTGAGTCGGGGCAGAACACTGAAGCTTTCTTT. This encodes CAISESGQNTEAFF. V gene TRBV10-3 combines with J gene TRBJ1-1; the D gene is possibly TRBD1 (5 bases). This CDR3 is 14 amino acids long. V lost 0 bases and J lost 1, with 6 bases in between. Germline assignment: CDR1 ENHRY and CDR2 SYGVKD.